The 10 T cell receptor beta chains below all came from one sample that was sequenced in a study of CD8 T cells in Susac syndrome. The RNA, 0.5 to 1 ug, was put through reverse transcription using random hexamers. TCRdb fed the immunoSEQ multiplex PCR reads into MiXCR, producing one record per CDR3 protein. The table has about 190,000 distinct CDR3 sequences, approximately 95% seen once. The sequenced sample was CD4+ T cells from PBMCs. The receptors come from a human donor in good health.

V is TRBV28 and J is TRBJ1-2; D ambiguous. Germline values: CDR1 MDHEN, CDR2 SYDVKM. The CDR3 is 13 amino acids. Trimming took off 4 bases at V and 5 bases at J, with 11 bases between the two ends. CDR3 coding DNA: TGTGCCAGCAGTTCACCAGGCAGATATGGCTACACCTTC. Protein sequence: CASSSPGRYGYTF.

The J gene is TRBJ2-1, the V gene TRBV3-1; 8 positions agree with TRBD2. V lost 2 bases to trimming and J lost 4 bases; unmatched junction nucleotides: 4. This CDR3 spans 15 amino acids. Germline lookup yields CDR1 LGHDT and CDR2 YNNKEL (reference sequence). In DNA, the CDR3 is TGTGCCAGCAGCCAAACTAGCGGAGCGTACAATGAGCAGTTCTTC. It codes for CASSQTSGAYNEQFF.

This chain joins TRBV18 and TRBJ2-2; D uncertain. The CDR3 consists of 16 residues. Deletions cut 3 bases from V and 1 base from J, with 12 bases between. Germline values: CDR1 KGHSH, CDR2 LQKENI. In DNA, the CDR3 is TGTGCCAGCTCACCCGAATCGACCGTGAACACCGGGGAGCTGTTTTTT. It codes for CASSPESTVNTGELFF.

This clonotype turned up a few times. The chain uses TRBV30 and TRBJ1-1, with D unclear. Deletions cut 2 bases from V and 7 bases from J, with 8 bases between. Per germline, CDR1 GTSNPN and CDR2 SVGIG (reference sequence). The CDR3 totals 11 residues. CDR3: CAWSIGGEAFF. CDR3 nucleotide sequence: TGTGCCTGGAGTATCGGCGGTGAAGCTTTCTTT. Supplemented by reference TRBV30 and TRBJ1-1, the full variable domain reads SQTIHQWPATLVQPVGSPLSLECTVEGTSNPNLYWYRQAAGRGLQLLFYSVGIGQISSEVPQNLSASRPQDRQFILSSKKLLLSDSGFYLCAWSIGGEAFFGQGTRLTVV.

This rearrangement joins TRBV15 to TRBJ2-1, with unresolved D. Trimming removed 3 bases at V and 1 base at J, with 16 bases between. Looked up from germline, CDR1 is LNHNV and CDR2 is YYDKDF (reference sequence). This CDR3 spans 17 amino acids. In nucleotides, the CDR3 is TGTGCCACCAGCAGTCCCAACCGGGCCGCATCCTACAATGAGCAGTTCTTC. This sequence encodes CATSSPNRAASYNEQFF. The variable domain in full, with the rest retrieved from reference TRBV15 and TRBJ2-1, is DAMVIQNPRYQVTQFGKPVTLSCSQTLNHNVMYWYQQKSSQAPKLLFHYYDKDFNNEADTPDNFQSRRPNTSFCFLDIRSPGLGDTAMYLCATSSPNRAASYNEQFFGPGTRLTVL.

This clonotype was detected once. The CDR3 reads CASRGQGAVEQYV. Written as DNA, the CDR3 is TGTGCCAGCAGGGGACAGGGGGCTGTTGAGCAGTACGTC. This chain uses TRBV6-5 with TRBJ2-7; 12 nucleotides align to TRBD1. Germline V lookup: CDR1 MNHEY, CDR2 SVGAGI. CDR3 length: 13 amino acids. The V gene end was trimmed by 6 bases and the J gene end by 7 bases; junction bases not matched to a gene: 4.

CDR3 region: CATSGQPNTGELFF. DNA of the CDR3: TGTGCCACCAGTGGACAACCGAACACCGGGGAGCTGTTTTTT. The chain carries TRBV24-1 and TRBJ2-2; D gene ambiguous. Trimming stripped 5 bases from V and 0 bases from J, with 6 bases between. From germline, CDR1 is KGHDR and CDR2 SFDVKD. CDR3 size: 14 residues.

The chain employs TRBV21-1 and TRBJ2-5; the tabulated D call, TRBD1, remains unverified against the DNA. TRBV21-1 represents a pseudogene. The CDR3 is 18 residues long. CDR3 in amino acids: CASIRVRGLVPSQETQYF. Written as DNA, the CDR3 is TGTGCCAGTATTAGGGTAAGGGGTTTGGTTCCAAGCCAAGAGACCCAGTACTTC.

This chain connects TRBV24-1 to TRBJ2-1; D is perhaps TRBD2 (6 bases). This CDR3 comprises 16 residues. CDR1 is KGHDR and CDR2 is SFDVKD in the germline V gene. Trimming stripped 0 bases from V and 8 bases from J, with 16 bases between. Here the CDR3 DNA reads TGTGCCACCAGTGATTTGGGTAGCGGCGATAAGGATGAGCAGTTCTTC. Amino acids: CATSDLGSGDKDEQFF.

This chain uses TRBV6-6 with TRBJ1-2, with TRBD1 identical over 8 bases. The CDR3 totals 13 residues. Germline assignment: CDR1 MNHNY and CDR2 SVGAGI (reference sequence). V was pared by 8 bases and J by 8 bases, with 10 bases of the junction left unmatched. CDR3 loop: CASVTGTGGGYTF. CDR3 nucleotides: TGTGCCAGCGTCACCGGGACAGGCGGCGGCTACACCTTC.